A selection of T cell receptor beta chains follows, all from one sample in a study of shared clonotypes between healthy human individuals. Here immunoSEQ multiplex PCR was the method, and the copy in TCRdb shows in-frame clones only, minus some. This sample has about 470,000 clones, with 75% to 85% found just once. Sequenced input: PBMCs. These receptors all come from a woman in her forties in good health. Some clones in this sample may be carry-over from other donors' samples. Both conserved end residues are part of each CDR3. Each record gives: V gene, clone size, D gene, J gene, CDR3 protein, CDR3 DNA. A D gene is named only where the DNA matches it firmly. Expanded clones are given a class, and other clones once, few, many or no size at all.

TRBV13	.	.	TRBJ2-7	CASSLVSESEQHF	TGTGCCAGCAGCTTAGTGAGTGAGAGCGAGCAGCACTTC
TRBV2	.	TRBD2	TRBJ2-7	CASTLGLGVYEQYF	TGTGCCAGCACCTTGGGACTAGGAGTCTACGAGCAGTACTTC
TRBV4-3	medium-sized	.	TRBJ2-7	CASSQDWGVEQYF	TGCGCCAGCAGCCAAGATTGGGGCGTCGAGCAGTACTTC
TRBV7-2	.	.	TRBJ2-7	CASSLAGTPAYEQYF	TGTGCCAGCAGCTTAGCGGGGACCCCTGCCTACGAGCAGTACTTC
TRBV6-4	.	.	TRBJ2-3	CASSDSWGADTQYF	TGTGCCAGCAGTGACTCATGGGGGGCAGATACGCAGTATTTT
TRBV25-1	.	.	TRBJ1-1	CASSDGARAEAFF	TGTGCCAGCAGTGATGGGGCTCGGGCTGAAGCTTTCTTT
TRBV5-1	.	TRBD2	TRBJ2-1	CASSLERGRATYNEQFF	TGCGCCAGCAGCTTGGAGCGCGGGAGGGCCACCTACAATGAGCAGTTCTTC
TRBV28	.	TRBD2	TRBJ2-1	CASSWTSGNNEQFF	TGTGCCAGCAGTTGGACTAGCGGTAACAATGAGCAGTTCTTC
TRBV7-3	few	TRBD2	TRBJ2-1	CASSAGTRLDEQFF	TGTGCCAGCAGCGCCGGGACTAGACTCGATGAGCAGTTCTTC
TRBV28	few	TRBD2	TRBJ2-3	CASSSPTSGSMDTQYF	TGTGCCAGCAGTTCCCCGACTAGCGGGAGTATGGATACGCAGTATTTT
TRBV10-3	.	.	TRBJ2-7	CAISEFAYEQYF	TGTGCCATCAGTGAGTTTGCCTACGAGCAGTACTTC
TRBV28	.	TRBD2	TRBJ2-7	CASYPFSSGSNHEQYF	TGTGCCAGCTATCCTTTTTCCAGCGGGAGTAACCACGAGCAGTACTTC
TRBV7-2	.	TRBD1	TRBJ1-1	CASSLGQGLGTTEAFF	TGTGCCAGCAGCCTCGGACAGGGCCTAGGAACCACTGAAGCTTTCTTT
TRBV9	.	TRBD2	TRBJ2-1	CASSRTSGSLGEQFF	TGTGCCAGCAGCCGTACTAGCGGGAGTTTGGGTGAGCAGTTCTTC
TRBV7-6	.	TRBD2	TRBJ2-3	CASSFPRGTDTQYF	TGTGCCAGCAGCTTCCCGCGGGGGACAGATACGCAGTATTTT
TRBV6-5	.	.	TRBJ2-1	CASSRQVMSYNEQFF	TGTGCCAGCAGCAGACAGGTTATGTCCTACAATGAGCAGTTCTTC
TRBV7-2	.	.	TRBJ2-7	CASSQYISHEQYF	TGTGCCAGCAGTCAATACATATCCCACGAGCAGTACTTC
TRBV6-1	once	.	TRBJ2-5	CASRDRRTQETQYF	TGTGCCAGCAGGGACAGACGTACACAAGAGACCCAGTACTTC
TRBV4-1	.	TRBD2	TRBJ2-2	CASSLQLWVAGNTGELFF	TGCGCCAGCAGCCTACAACTCTGGGTAGCGGGGAACACCGGGGAGCTGTTTTTT
TRBV11-1	few	.	TRBJ2-3	CASSPSSGPTDTQYF	TGTGCCAGCAGCCCATCAAGCGGCCCCACAGATACGCAGTATTTT
TRBV6-1	few	.	TRBJ2-7	CASTALVYEQYF	TGTGCCAGCACCGCTTTGGTATACGAGCAGTACTTC
TRBV9	.	.	TRBJ2-7	CASSVAPTGNYYEQYF	TGTGCCAGCAGCGTAGCTCCCACAGGGAACTACTACGAGCAGTACTTC